Below are 16 T cell receptor beta chains sequenced from a single sample in a study of cytomegalovirus exposure and HLA in healthy donors. A multiplex PCR was run with 60 Vbeta primers and 13 Jbeta primers. Sequenced by immunoSEQ multiplex PCR; TCRdb stores in-frame clones only, minus some. This sample carries around 150,000 clones, approximately 77% of them seen once, and the ten largest clones take approximately 5%. Material: PBMCs. These TCRs come from a woman in her forties or fifties in good health and CMV-seronegative.

The J gene is TRBJ1-2, the V gene TRBV19; unclear D gene. V lost 7 bases and J lost 2, with 20 bases in between. CDR1 is LNHDA and CDR2 is SQIVND in the germline V gene (reference sequence). The CDR3 has 16 residues. The CDR3 is CASTNIGDPVNYGYTF. CDR3 nucleotides: TGTGCCAGTACTAATATCGGAGACCCAGTGAACTATGGCTACACCTTC.

This chain connects TRBV7-6 to TRBJ1-2, with TRBD1 matching over 7 bases. The germline gives CDR1 SGHVS, CDR2 FNYEAQ. The V and J ends lost 3 bases and 1 base, in that order; junction bases with no gene match: 5. The CDR3 consists of 15 residues. The CDR3 here is CASSFLGGLNYGYTF. The CDR3 DNA sequence: TGTGCCAGCAGCTTCCTAGGGGGCCTTAACTATGGCTACACCTTC.

As for this clone: One end of the junction varies from germline; a read error may be responsible. The chain employs TRBV7-7 and TRBJ2-3; the match to TRBD1 covers 7 bases. CDR1 and CDR2 from the germline V gene are SSHAT and FNYEAQ (reference sequence). There are 14 residues in the CDR3. This CDR3 reads CASSSGQGADTQYF. DNA of the CDR3: TGTGCTAGCAGCTCTGGTCAGGGGGCAGATACGCAGTATTTT.

The chain joins TRBV19 to TRBJ1-5; TRBD1 matches at 9 bases. Per germline, CDR1 LNHDA and CDR2 SQIVND (reference sequence). J was trimmed by 7 bases and V by 5 bases; bases with no gene match: 6. The CDR3 consists of 14 residues. The CDR3 sequence: CASSPRDRVQPQHF. As DNA, the CDR3 is TGTGCCAGTAGTCCCCGGGACAGGGTCCAGCCCCAGCATTTT.

The chain couples TRBV28 to TRBJ2-7; 15 nucleotides match TRBD2. This CDR3 contains 19 residues. The V gene end was trimmed by 1 base and the J gene end by 4 bases; junction bases not matched to a gene: 11. Germline CDR1 MDHEN, CDR2 SYDVKM. The CDR3 is CASSLYSGTSGGRRYEQYF. For the CDR3, the DNA is TGTGCCAGCAGTTTATACTCCGGGACTAGCGGGGGGAGGAGGTACGAGCAGTACTTC.

The rearrangement uses TRBV27 and TRBJ1-4; TRBD1 might be the D (5 bases). Germline V gene lookup returns CDR1 MNHEY and CDR2 SMNVEV (reference sequence). CDR3 length equals 14 residues. Trimming shortened V by 4 bases and J by 8 bases, and 14 bases separated the two germline ends. The CDR3 coding sequence is TGTGCCAGCAGTTGGGGGAGGGCGAAGGAAAAACTGTTTTTT. It codes for CASSWGRAKEKLFF.

The chain combines TRBV7-2 with TRBJ2-5, with a tentative D call TRBD2 (5 bases). Germline values: CDR1 SGHTA, CDR2 FQGNSA. There are 13 residues in the CDR3. Trimming removed 7 bases at V and 4 bases at J, with 13 bases between. CDR3 in amino acids: CASTGGAGETQYF. CDR3 DNA: TGTGCCAGCACGGGCGGCGCGGGAGAGACCCAGTACTTC.

V is TRBV14 and J is TRBJ1-2; the D gene is possibly TRBD1 (5 bases). CDR1 SGHDN and CDR2 FVKESK come from the germline V gene. The CDR3 loop spans 14 amino acids. Trimming pared 1 base from V and 4 bases from J, leaving 10 bases between. This chain's CDR3 is CASSQVGQGYGYTF. In DNA, the CDR3 is TGTGCCAGCAGCCAAGTTGGGCAGGGCTATGGCTACACCTTC.

V and J are TRBV30 and TRBJ1-5; TRBD1 is a possible D gene (5 bases). The CDR3 has 15 amino acids. V dropped 0 bases and J dropped 2 bases, with 11 bases sitting between them. CDR1 GTSNPN and CDR2 SVGIG come from the germline V gene (reference sequence). The CDR3 nucleotides are TGTGCCTGGAGTGTAGGGGCGGGGCGCAATCAGCCCCAGCATTTT. Its protein product is CAWSVGAGRNQPQHF.

The chain combines TRBV15 with TRBJ2-3, with TRBD1 matching over 11 bases. CDR1 and CDR2 from the germline V gene are LNHNV and YYDKDF (reference sequence). Germline trimming cut 5 bases from V and 4 bases from J; bases unmatched to any gene: 5. CDR3 length: 15 residues. CDR3 DNA: TGTGCCACCAGCGGCCGGGACAGGGGGTCAGATACGCAGTATTTT. Translation: CATSGRDRGSDTQYF.

CDR3 DNA sequence: TGTGCCAGCCGTGGGGGCTTACAGAGCACCTACGAGCAGTACTTC. Protein: CASRGGLQSTYEQYF. V gene TRBV2 combines with J gene TRBJ2-7; D is perhaps TRBD1 (6 bases). The germline gives CDR1 SNHLY, CDR2 FYNNEI. This CDR3 has 15 amino acids. V was clipped by 8 bases and J by 2 bases, with 19 bases between them.

The rearrangement uses TRBV18 and TRBJ1-3, with a tentative D call TRBD1 (6 bases). This CDR3 is 15 amino acids long. The V and J ends lost 4 bases and 7 bases respectively, with 17 bases between them. Looked up from germline, CDR1 is KGHSH and CDR2 is LQKENI. CDR3 protein: CASSLSGHNWNTIYF. The DNA for the CDR3 is TGTGCCAGCTCACTCTCGGGACACAATTGGAACACCATATATTTT.

The chain is built from TRBV18 and TRBJ1-1; a weak D match, TRBD1 (6 bases). The CDR3 is 13 amino acids. V was clipped by 5 bases and J by 1 base, with 8 bases between them. CDR1 KGHSH and CDR2 LQKENI come from the germline V gene. For the CDR3, the DNA is TGTGCCAGCTCATCGACAGGGAACACTGAAGCTTTCTTT. Encoded protein: CASSSTGNTEAFF.

The chain combines TRBV9 with TRBJ1-3, with D possibly matching TRBD1 (6 bases). V shed 2 bases and J shed 0 bases, with 12 bases lying between them. This CDR3 is 16 amino acids long. Germline V gives CDR1 SGDLS, CDR2 YYNGEE. DNA for the CDR3: TGTGCCAGCAGCGTCTCGGGACACCACTCTGGAAACACCATATATTTT. Protein product: CASSVSGHHSGNTIYF.

The J gene is TRBJ1-5, the V gene TRBV6-6; the D gene is possibly TRBD1 (5 bases). Trimming removed 0 bases at V and 10 bases at J, with 13 bases between. In germline, CDR1 is MNHNY, CDR2 SVGAGI (reference sequence). This CDR3 contains 14 residues. The CDR3 region has the DNA TGTGCCAGCAGTTACTCTAGGGACGGGACTCCCCAGCATTTT. Translated, it gives CASSYSRDGTPQHF.

The rearrangement joins TRBV19 to TRBJ1-2; 9 nucleotides line up with TRBD1. CDR1 is LNHDA and CDR2 is SQIVND in the germline V gene (reference sequence). The CDR3 length is 13 residues. Germline trimming cut 5 bases from V and 5 bases from J; bases unmatched to any gene: 3. The CDR3 loop is CASSEGQGYGYTF. The DNA of the CDR3 is TGTGCCAGTAGTGAAGGACAGGGGTATGGCTACACCTTC.